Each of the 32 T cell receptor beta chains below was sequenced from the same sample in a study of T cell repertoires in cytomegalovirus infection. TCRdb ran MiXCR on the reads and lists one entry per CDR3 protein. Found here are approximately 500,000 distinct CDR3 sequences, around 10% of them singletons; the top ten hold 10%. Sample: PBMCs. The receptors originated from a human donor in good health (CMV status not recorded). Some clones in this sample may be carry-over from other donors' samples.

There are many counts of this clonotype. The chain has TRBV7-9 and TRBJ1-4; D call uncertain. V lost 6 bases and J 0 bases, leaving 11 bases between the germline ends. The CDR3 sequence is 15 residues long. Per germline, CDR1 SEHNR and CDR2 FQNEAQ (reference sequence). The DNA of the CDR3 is TGTGCCAGCAGTCTATTGGATGCAACTAATGAAAAACTGTTTTTT. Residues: CASSLLDATNEKLFF. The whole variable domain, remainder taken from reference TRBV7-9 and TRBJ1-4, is DTGVSQNPRHKITKRGQNVTFRCDPISEHNRLYWYRQTLGQGPEFLTYFQNEAQLEKSRLLSDRFSAERPKGSFSTLEIQRTEQGDSAMYLCASSLLDATNEKLFFGSGTQLSVL.

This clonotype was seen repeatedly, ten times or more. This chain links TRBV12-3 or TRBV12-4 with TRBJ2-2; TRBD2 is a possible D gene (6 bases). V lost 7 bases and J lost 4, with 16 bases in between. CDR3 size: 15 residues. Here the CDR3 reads CASTRERAGTGELFF. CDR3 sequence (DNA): TGTGCCAGCACCCGGGAGCGGGCCGGCACCGGGGAGCTGTTTTTT.

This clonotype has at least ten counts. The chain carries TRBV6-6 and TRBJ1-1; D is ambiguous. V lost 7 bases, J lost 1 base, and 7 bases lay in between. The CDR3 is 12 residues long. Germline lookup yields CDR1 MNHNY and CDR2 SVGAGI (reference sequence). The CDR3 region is CASKGGNTEAFF. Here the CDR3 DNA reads TGTGCCAGCAAAGGTGGGAACACTGAAGCTTTCTTT.

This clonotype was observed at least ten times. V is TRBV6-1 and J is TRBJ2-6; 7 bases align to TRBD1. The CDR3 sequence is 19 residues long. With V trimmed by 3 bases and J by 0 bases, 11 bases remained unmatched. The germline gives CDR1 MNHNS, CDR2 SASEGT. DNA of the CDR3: TGTGCCAGCAGTGAGGAGACAGGGAAGCCCATCTCTGGGGCCAACGTCCTGACTTTC. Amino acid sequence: CASSEETGKPISGANVLTF.

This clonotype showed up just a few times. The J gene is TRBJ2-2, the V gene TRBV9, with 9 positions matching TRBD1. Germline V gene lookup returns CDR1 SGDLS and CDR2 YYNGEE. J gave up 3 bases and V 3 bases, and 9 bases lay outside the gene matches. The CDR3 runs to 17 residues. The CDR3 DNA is TGTGCCAGCAGCGACCCCCGGGACAGGGTGGACACCGGGGAGCTGTTTTTT. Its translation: CASSDPRDRVDTGELFF.

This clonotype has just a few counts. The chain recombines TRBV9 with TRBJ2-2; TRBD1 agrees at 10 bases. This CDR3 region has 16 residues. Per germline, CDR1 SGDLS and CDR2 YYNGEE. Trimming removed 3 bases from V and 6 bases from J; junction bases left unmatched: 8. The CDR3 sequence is CASSAGQGGQAGELFF. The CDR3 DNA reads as TGTGCCAGCAGCGCCGGACAGGGGGGCCAGGCCGGGGAGCTGTTTTTT.

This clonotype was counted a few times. Here the CDR3 reads CATSRERTGTGFWDEQFF. CDR3 bases: TGTGCCACCAGCAGAGAAAGGACCGGGACAGGATTTTGGGATGAGCAGTTCTTC. The J gene is TRBJ2-1, the V gene TRBV15, with 8 positions matching TRBD1. Germline CDR1 and CDR2: LNHNV and YYDKDF (reference sequence). J gave up 8 bases and V 0 bases, and 15 bases lay outside the gene matches. This CDR3 is built from 18 residues.

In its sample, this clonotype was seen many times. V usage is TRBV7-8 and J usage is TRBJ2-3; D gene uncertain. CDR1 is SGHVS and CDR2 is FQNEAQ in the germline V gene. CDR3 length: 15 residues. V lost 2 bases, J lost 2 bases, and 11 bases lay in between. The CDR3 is CASSLSLGNTDTQYF. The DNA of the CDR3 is TGTGCCAGCAGCTTAAGCCTGGGAAACACAGATACGCAGTATTTT. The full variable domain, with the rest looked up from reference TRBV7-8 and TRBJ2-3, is GAGVSQSPRYKVAKRGQDVALRCDPISGHVSLFWYQQALGQGPEFLTYFQNEAQLDKSGLPSDRFFAERPEGSVSTLKIQRTQQEDSAVYLCASSLSLGNTDTQYFGPGTRLTVL.

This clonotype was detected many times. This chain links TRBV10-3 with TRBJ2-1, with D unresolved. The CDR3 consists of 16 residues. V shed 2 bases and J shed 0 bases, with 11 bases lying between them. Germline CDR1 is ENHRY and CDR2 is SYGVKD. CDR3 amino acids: CAISEETVHSYNEQFF. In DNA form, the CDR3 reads TGTGCCATCAGTGAGGAAACCGTGCACTCCTACAATGAGCAGTTCTTC.

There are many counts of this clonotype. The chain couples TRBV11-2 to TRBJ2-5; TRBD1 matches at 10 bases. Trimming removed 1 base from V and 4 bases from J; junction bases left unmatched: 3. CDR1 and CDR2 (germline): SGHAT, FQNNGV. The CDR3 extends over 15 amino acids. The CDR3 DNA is TGTGCCAGCAGCTTAGCGGGACAGGGGTCAGAGACCCAGTACTTC. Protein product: CASSLAGQGSETQYF. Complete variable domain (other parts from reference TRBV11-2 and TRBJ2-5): EAGVAQSPRYKIIEKRQSVAFWCNPISGHATLYWYQQILGQGPKLLIQFQNNGVVDDSQLPKDRFSAERLKGVDSTLKIQPAKLEDSAVYLCASSLAGQGSETQYFGPGTRLLVL.

The CDR3 here is CASSEQGMELFF. Written as DNA, the CDR3 is TGCGCCAGCAGCGAACAGGGGATGGAGCTGTTTTTT. The chain employs TRBV5-1 and TRBJ2-2; TRBD1 matches at 7 bases. CDR1 and CDR2 from the germline V gene are SGHRS and YFSETQ. J was trimmed by 10 bases and V by 4 bases; bases with no gene match: 4. The CDR3 totals 12 residues.

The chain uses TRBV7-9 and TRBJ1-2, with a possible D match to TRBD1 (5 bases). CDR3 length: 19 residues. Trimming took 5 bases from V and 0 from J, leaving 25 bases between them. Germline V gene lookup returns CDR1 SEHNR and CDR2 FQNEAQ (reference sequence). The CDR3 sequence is CASSRPGRTPSRTNYGYTF. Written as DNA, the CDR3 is TGTGCCAGCAGCCGACCGGGGCGGACACCCTCAAGGACTAACTATGGCTACACCTTC.

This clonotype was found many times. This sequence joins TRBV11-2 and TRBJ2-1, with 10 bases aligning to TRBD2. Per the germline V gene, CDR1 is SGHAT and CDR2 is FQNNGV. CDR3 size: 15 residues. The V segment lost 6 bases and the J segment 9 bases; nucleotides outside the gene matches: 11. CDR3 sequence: CASSSPSGSGSEQFF. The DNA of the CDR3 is TGTGCCAGCAGTTCACCTAGCGGGAGCGGGAGTGAGCAGTTCTTC.

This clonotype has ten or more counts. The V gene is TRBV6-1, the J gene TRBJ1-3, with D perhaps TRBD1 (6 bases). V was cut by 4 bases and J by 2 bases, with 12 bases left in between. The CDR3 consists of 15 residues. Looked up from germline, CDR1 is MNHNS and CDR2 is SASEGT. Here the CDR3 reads CASSVTGLTGNTIYF. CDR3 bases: TGTGCCAGCAGTGTAACAGGGTTGACTGGAAACACCATATATTTT.

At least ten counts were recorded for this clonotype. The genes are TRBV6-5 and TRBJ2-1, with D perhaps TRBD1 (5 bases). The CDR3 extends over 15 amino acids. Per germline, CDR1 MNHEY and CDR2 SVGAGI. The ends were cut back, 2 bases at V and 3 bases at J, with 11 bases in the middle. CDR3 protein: CASSYRQGLYNEQFF. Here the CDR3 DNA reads TGTGCCAGCAGTTACCGGCAGGGCCTCTACAATGAGCAGTTCTTC.

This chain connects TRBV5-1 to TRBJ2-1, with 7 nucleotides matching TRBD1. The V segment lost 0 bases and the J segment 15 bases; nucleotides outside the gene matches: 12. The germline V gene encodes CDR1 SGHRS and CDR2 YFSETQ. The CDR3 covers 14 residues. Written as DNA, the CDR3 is TGCGCCAGCAGCTTGGAGCGTGCAGGGGGAGAGTTGTTCTTC. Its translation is CASSLERAGGELFF.

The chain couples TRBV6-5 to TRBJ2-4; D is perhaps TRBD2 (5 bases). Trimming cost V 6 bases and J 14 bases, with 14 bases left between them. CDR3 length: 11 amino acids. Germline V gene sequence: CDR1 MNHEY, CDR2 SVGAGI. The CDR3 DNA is TGTGCCAGCAGCTCGGGGAGCGTCGAGTACTTC. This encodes CASSSGSVEYF.

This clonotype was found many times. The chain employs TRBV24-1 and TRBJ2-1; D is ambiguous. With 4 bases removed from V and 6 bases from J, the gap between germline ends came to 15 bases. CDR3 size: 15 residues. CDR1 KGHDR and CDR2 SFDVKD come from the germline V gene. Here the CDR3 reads CATSDPRSVGNEQFF. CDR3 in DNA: TGTGCCACCAGTGACCCCCGGTCTGTCGGCAATGAGCAGTTCTTC.

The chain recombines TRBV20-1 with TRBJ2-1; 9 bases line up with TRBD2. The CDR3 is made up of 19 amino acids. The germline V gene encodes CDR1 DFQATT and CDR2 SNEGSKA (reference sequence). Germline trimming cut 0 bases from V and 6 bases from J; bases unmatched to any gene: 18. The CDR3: CSAREPLVKAGGRINEQFF. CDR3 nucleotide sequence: TGCAGTGCTAGAGAGCCCCTCGTAAAGGCGGGGGGGCGGATCAATGAGCAGTTCTTC.

The CDR3: CASSGQRASSSYEQYF. The CDR3 DNA reads as TGTGCCAGCAGTGGACAGAGGGCCTCCTCCTCCTACGAGCAGTACTTC. J is TRBJ2-7 and V is TRBV7-9; weak D call: TRBD1 (6 bases). There are 16 residues in the CDR3. The V gene's germline CDR1 is SEHNR and CDR2 FQNEAQ (reference sequence). Trimming pared 6 bases from V and 0 bases from J, leaving 18 bases between.

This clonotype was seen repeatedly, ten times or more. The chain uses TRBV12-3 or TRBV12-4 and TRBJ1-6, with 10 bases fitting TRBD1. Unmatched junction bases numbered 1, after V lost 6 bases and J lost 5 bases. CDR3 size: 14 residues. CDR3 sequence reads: CASRTGGDNSPLHF. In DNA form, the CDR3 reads TGTGCCAGCAGGACAGGGGGCGATAATTCACCCCTCCACTTT.

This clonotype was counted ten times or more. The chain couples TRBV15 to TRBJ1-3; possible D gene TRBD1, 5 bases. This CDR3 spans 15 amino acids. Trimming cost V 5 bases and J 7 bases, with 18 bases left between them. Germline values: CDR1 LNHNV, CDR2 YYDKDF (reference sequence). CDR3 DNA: TGTGCCACCAGCGGGGGAACAGGCTGGAGGAACACCATATATTTT. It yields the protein CATSGGTGWRNTIYF. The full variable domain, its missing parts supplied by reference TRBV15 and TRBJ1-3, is DAMVIQNPRYQVTQFGKPVTLSCSQTLNHNVMYWYQQKSSQAPKLLFHYYDKDFNNEADTPDNFQSRRPNTSFCFLDIRSPGLGDTAMYLCATSGGTGWRNTIYFGEGSWLTVV.

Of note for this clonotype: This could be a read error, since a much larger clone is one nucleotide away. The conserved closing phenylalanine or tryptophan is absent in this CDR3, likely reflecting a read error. CDR3 nucleotide sequence: TGTGCCAGCGGGGCGGGGGGTGAGCAGCCCCAGCATTCT. This encodes CASGAGGEQPQHS. The chain couples TRBV28 to TRBJ1-5; a possible D gene is TRBD1 (5 bases). CDR3 length: 13 residues. Germline values: CDR1 MDHEN, CDR2 SYDVKM. Trimming cost V 8 bases and J 7 bases, with 15 bases left between them.

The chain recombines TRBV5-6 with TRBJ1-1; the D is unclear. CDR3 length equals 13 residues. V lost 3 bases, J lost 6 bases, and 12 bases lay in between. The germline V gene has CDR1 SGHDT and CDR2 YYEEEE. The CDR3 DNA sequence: TGTGCCAGCAGCTATGCCCCGGACCCTGAAGCTTTCTTT. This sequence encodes CASSYAPDPEAFF. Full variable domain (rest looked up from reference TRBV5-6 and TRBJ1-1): DAGVTQSPTHLIKTRGQQVTLRCSPKSGHDTVSWYQQALGQGPQFIFQYYEEEERQRGNFPDRFSGHQFPNYSSELNVNALLLGDSALYLCASSYAPDPEAFFGQGTRLTVV.

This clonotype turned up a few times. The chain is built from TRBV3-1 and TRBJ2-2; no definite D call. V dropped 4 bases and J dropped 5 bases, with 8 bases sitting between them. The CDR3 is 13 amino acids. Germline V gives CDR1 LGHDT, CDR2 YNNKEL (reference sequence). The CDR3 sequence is CASSLQATGELFF. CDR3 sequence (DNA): TGTGCCAGCAGCCTTCAGGCGACCGGGGAGCTGTTTTTT.

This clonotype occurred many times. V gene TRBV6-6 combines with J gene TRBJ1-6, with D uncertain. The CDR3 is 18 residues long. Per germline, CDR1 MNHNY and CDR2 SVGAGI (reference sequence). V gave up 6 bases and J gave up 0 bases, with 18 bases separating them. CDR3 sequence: CASREIKAGLSYNSPLHF. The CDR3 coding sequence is TGTGCCAGCAGAGAAATAAAGGCCGGTCTCTCCTATAATTCACCCCTCCACTTT.

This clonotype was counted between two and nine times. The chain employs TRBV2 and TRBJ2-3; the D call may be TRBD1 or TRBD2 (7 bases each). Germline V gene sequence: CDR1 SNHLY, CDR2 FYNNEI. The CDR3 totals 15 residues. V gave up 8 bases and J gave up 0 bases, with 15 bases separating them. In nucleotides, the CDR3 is TGTGCCAGCCCGGGGGGACAGACGAGCACAGATACGCAGTATTTT. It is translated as CASPGGQTSTDTQYF.

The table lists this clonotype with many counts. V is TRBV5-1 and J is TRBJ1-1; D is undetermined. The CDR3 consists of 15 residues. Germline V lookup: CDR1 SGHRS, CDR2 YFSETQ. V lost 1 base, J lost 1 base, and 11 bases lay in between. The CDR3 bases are TGCGCCAGCAGCTTGAATCCCCCACAGAACACTGAAGCTTTCTTT. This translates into CASSLNPPQNTEAFF.

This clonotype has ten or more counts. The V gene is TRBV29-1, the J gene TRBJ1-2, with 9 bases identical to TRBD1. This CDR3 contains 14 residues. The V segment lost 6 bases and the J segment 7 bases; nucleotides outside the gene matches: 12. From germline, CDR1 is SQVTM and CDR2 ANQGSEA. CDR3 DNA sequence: TGCAGCGTCGATGACGACCGGGACAGGGCTGGCTACACCTTC. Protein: CSVDDDRDRAGYTF.

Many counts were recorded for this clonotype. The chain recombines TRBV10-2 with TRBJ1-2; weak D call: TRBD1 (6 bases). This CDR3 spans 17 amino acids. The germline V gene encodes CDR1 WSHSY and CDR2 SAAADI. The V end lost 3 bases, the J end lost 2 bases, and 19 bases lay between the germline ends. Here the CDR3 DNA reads TGCGCCAGCAGTGATACAGGGATAAGCACGCGGAACTATGGCTACACCTTC. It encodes CASSDTGISTRNYGYTF.

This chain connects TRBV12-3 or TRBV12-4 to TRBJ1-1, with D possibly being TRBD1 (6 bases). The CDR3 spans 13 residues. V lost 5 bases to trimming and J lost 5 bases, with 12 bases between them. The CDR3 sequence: CASSRQVGTEAFF. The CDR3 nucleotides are TGTGCCAGCAGTCGACAGGTGGGGACTGAAGCTTTCTTT.

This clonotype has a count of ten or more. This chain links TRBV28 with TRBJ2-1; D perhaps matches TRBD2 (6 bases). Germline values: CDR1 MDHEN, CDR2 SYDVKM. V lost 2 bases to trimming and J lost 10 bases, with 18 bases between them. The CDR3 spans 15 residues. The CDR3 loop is CASSLRWEVHREQFF. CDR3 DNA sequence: TGTGCCAGCAGTTTACGGTGGGAGGTCCACAGAGAGCAGTTCTTC. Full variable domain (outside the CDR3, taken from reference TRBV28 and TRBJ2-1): DVKVTQSSRYLVKRTGEKVFLECVQDMDHENMFWYRQDPGLGLRLIYFSYDVKMKEKGDIPEGYSVSREKKERFSLILESASTNQTSMYLCASSLRWEVHREQFFGPGTRLTVL.